The next 10 T cell receptor beta chains were all read from a single sample in a study of CD8+ T cells in alopecia areata. Extracted RNA was reverse transcribed, and the resulting cDNA served as sequencing template. Profiling relied on immunoSEQ multiplex PCR, and the TCRdb table lists in-frame clones only, not all of them. The table has fewer than 200,000 clones, approximately 65% seen once; the top ten hold more than 9.5%. The sample consisted of CD8+ T cells sorted from blood, taken at week 0. The source of these receptors is a human donor with alopecia areata.

The chain couples TRBV9 to TRBJ2-3; maybe TRBD1 (6 bases). CDR1 SGDLS and CDR2 YYNGEE come from the germline V gene. Trimming cost V 0 bases and J 2 bases, with 16 bases left between them. The CDR3 totals 17 residues. CDR3 bases: TGTGCCAGCAGCGTAGAGGGAACAGGGTACCTCACAGATACGCAGTATTTT. It yields the protein CASSVEGTGYLTDTQYF.

The chain has TRBV5-1 and TRBJ2-2, with 8 positions matching TRBD2. Looked up from germline, CDR1 is SGHRS and CDR2 is YFSETQ. This CDR3 is built from 15 residues. The J segment lost 2 bases and the V segment lost 1 base, leaving 1 base of the junction unmatched. As DNA, the CDR3 is TGCGCCAGCAGCTTGACTAGCGGTAACACCGGGGAGCTGTTTTTT. Its protein product is CASSLTSGNTGELFF.

The chain uses TRBV29-1 and TRBJ1-2, with 8 bases fitting TRBD1. Germline CDR1 reads SQVTM; CDR2 reads ANQGSEA. The V and J ends lost 7 bases and 4 bases, in that order; junction bases with no gene match: 8. This CDR3 is built from 13 residues. The CDR3, as DNA: TGCAGCGCTCGAAGGACAGGGCTCTATGGCTACACCTTC. Its protein is CSARRTGLYGYTF. The complete variable domain, with remaining parts taken from reference TRBV29-1 and TRBJ1-2, reads SAVISQKPSRDICQRGTSLTIQCQVDSQVTMMFWYRQQPGQSLTLIATANQGSEATYESGFVIDKFPISRPNLTFSTLTVSNMSPEDSSIYLCSARRTGLYGYTFGSGTRLTVV.

The chain combines TRBV30 with TRBJ1-2; TRBD1 is a possible D gene (6 bases). The V gene lost 3 bases and the J gene lost 4 bases, with 12 bases spanning the gap. The CDR3 consists of 13 residues. Germline V gene lookup returns CDR1 GTSNPN and CDR2 SVGIG (reference sequence). As DNA, the CDR3 is TGTGCCTGGAGCTTAGGGGGAACCTATGGCTACACCTTC. Residues: CAWSLGGTYGYTF.

The chain carries TRBV4-1 and TRBJ2-2, with D unclear. The CDR3 runs 14 residues. The ends were cut back, 2 bases at V and 1 base at J, with 5 bases in the middle. Germline loops: CDR1 MGHRA, CDR2 YSYEKL. CDR3 sequence: CASSQYLNTGELFF. In nucleotides, the CDR3 is TGCGCCAGCAGCCAATACTTGAACACCGGGGAGCTGTTTTTT.

V is TRBV30 and J is TRBJ2-5; D is unresolved. Germline CDR1 is GTSNPN and CDR2 is SVGIG (reference sequence). The CDR3 loop spans 13 amino acids. Trimming stripped 4 bases from V and 3 bases from J, with 12 bases between. CDR3 DNA sequence: TGTGCCTGGAATCACGCGGTAAAAGAGACCCAGTACTTC. It yields the protein CAWNHAVKETQYF.

The chain recombines TRBV7-6 with TRBJ2-7; TRBD1 aligns across 7 bases. CDR1 is SGHVS and CDR2 is FNYEAQ in the germline V gene. Trimming took 0 bases from V and 2 from J; bases not matched to a gene: 7. The CDR3 extends over 16 amino acids. Here the CDR3 reads CASSLAGGVEAYEQYF. CDR3 DNA: TGTGCCAGCAGCTTAGCAGGGGGCGTAGAGGCCTACGAGCAGTACTTC. Based on the CDR3 plus reference TRBV7-6 and TRBJ2-7, the full variable domain is GAGVSQSPRYKVTKRGQDVALRCDPISGHVSLYWYRQALGQGPEFLTYFNYEAQQDKSGLPNDRFSAERPEGSISTLTIQRTEQRDSAMYRCASSLAGGVEAYEQYFGPGTRLTVT.

CDR3 in DNA: TGTGCCAGCAGTGATCAGGGTTCCGGGGAGCTGTTTTTT. Its translation is CASSDQGSGELFF. This chain links TRBV2 with TRBJ2-2; the D gene is possibly TRBD1 (5 bases). The CDR3 is 13 amino acids. The germline CDR1 and CDR2 sequences are SNHLY and FYNNEI. Trimming left V 3 bases short and J 6 bases short, with 8 bases between.

The rearrangement joins TRBV6-1 to TRBJ1-2; the D is unclear. Germline V CDR1 and CDR2: MNHNS, SASEGT. This CDR3 is 13 amino acids long. The ends were cut back, 6 bases at V and 4 bases at J, with 12 bases in the middle. This CDR3 is CASSARDRYGYTF. The DNA of the CDR3 is TGTGCCAGCAGCGCTAGGGATCGCTATGGCTACACCTTC.

The J gene is TRBJ2-7, the V gene TRBV9, with 10 bases fitting TRBD1. The CDR3 totals 15 residues. Trimming at V came to 3 bases and at J to 1 base, leaving 4 bases not matched to a gene. Germline V gives CDR1 SGDLS, CDR2 YYNGEE. CDR3 residues: CASSAGTGVSYEQYF. The CDR3 bases are TGTGCCAGCAGCGCCGGGACAGGGGTATCCTACGAGCAGTACTTC. Full variable domain (remainder filled in from reference TRBV9 and TRBJ2-7): DSGVTQTPKHLITATGQRVTLRCSPRSGDLSVYWYQQSLDQGLQFLIQYYNGEERAKGNILERFSAQQFPDLHSELNLSSLELGDSALYFCASSAGTGVSYEQYFGPGTRLTVT.